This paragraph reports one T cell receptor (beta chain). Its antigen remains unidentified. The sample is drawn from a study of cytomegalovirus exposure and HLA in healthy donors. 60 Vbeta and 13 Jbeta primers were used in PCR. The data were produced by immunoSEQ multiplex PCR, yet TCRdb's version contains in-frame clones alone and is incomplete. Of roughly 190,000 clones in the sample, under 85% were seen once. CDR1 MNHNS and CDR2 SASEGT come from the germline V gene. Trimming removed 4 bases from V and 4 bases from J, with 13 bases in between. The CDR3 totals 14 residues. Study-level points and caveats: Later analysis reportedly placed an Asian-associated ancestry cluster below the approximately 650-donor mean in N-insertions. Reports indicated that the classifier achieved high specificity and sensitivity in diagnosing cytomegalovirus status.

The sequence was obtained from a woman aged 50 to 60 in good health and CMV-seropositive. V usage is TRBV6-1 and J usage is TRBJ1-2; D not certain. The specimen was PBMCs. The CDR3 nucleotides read TGTGCCAGCAGTGTACGGGGAAGTGGCTATGGCTACACCTTC. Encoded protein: CASSVRGSGYGYTF.